One sample yielded the 21 T cell receptor beta chains listed below, sequenced in a study of Tregs in tolerant kidney transplant recipients. Sequenced by immunoSEQ multiplex PCR; TCRdb stores in-frame clones only, minus some. The sample totals 50,000 to 65,000 clones. Sample: CD4+ T cells from blood, taken before the transplant. Receptors were obtained from a human donor who received a combined kidney and bone marrow transplant.

A note on this clone: With the read ending 3 residues before the CDR3 end, the germline J gene is used to fill in that end. This chain connects TRBV30 to TRBJ1-6, with a possible D match to TRBD1 (5 bases). Germline V gene lookup returns CDR1 GTSNPN and CDR2 SVGIG (reference sequence). This CDR3 comprises 16 residues. V dropped 2 bases and J dropped 7 bases, with 18 bases sitting between them. CDR3: CAWSTRMTAENSPLHF. CDR3 DNA (partial): TGTGCCTGGAGTACCCGGATGACAGCAGAGAATTCACCC. Full variable domain (remainder filled in from reference TRBV30 and TRBJ1-6): SQTIHQWPATLVQPVGSPLSLECTVEGTSNPNLYWYRQAAGRGLQLLFYSVGIGQISSEVPQNLSASRPQDRQFILSSKKLLLSDSGFYLCAWSTRMTAENSPLHFGNGTRLTVT.

About this clone itself: The sequence runs out 3 residues before the end of the CDR3; the remainder is reconstructed from the germline J gene. The gene calls are TRBV19 and TRBJ2-2; 7 bases fit TRBD2. Germline CDR1 LNHDA, CDR2 SQIVND (reference sequence). V lost 5 bases to trimming and J lost 9 bases; unmatched junction nucleotides: 12. The CDR3 has 15 amino acids. The CDR3 loop reads CASSSPGRGVRELFF. The CDR3 bases that were read are TGTGCCAGTAGTTCTCCGGGACGGGGGGTCCGGGAG. Full variable domain (rest looked up from reference TRBV19 and TRBJ2-2): DGGITQSPKYLFRKEGQNVTLSCEQNLNHDAMYWYRQDPGQGLRLIYYSQIVNDFQKGDIAEGYSVSREKKESFPLTVTSAQKNPTAFYLCASSSPGRGVRELFFGEGSRLTVL.

Regarding this clone: The read comes to an end 3 residues before the CDR3 does, leaving the germline J gene to fill in the end. This chain connects TRBV18 to TRBJ2-7, with D unclear. Germline V gives CDR1 KGHSH, CDR2 LQKENI. The CDR3 runs to 13 residues. The V gene lost 3 bases and the J gene lost 2 bases, with 8 bases spanning the gap. The CDR3 here is CASSPDKPYEQYF. The sequenced CDR3 bases are TGTGCCAGCTCACCTGACAAACCCTACGAG.

Turning to this clone: The read terminates 3 residues ahead of where the CDR3 ends, so the germline J gene completes it. The chain uses TRBV2 and TRBJ2-7, with 7 bases fitting TRBD1. The germline V gene encodes CDR1 SNHLY and CDR2 FYNNEI. The CDR3 contains 14 residues. Trimming took 4 bases from V and 0 from J; bases not matched to a gene: 3. The CDR3 spells CASSGRTGSYEQYF. CDR3 DNA, as far as it was read: TGTGCCAGCAGTGGGAGGACAGGCTCCTACGAG. Looking up the rest from reference TRBV2 and TRBJ2-7 gives the full variable domain: EPEVTQTPSHQVTQMGQEVILRCVPISNHLYFYWYRQILGQKVEFLVSFYNNEISEKSEIFDDQFSVERPDGSNFTLKIRSTKLEDSAMYFCASSGRTGSYEQYFGPGTRLTVT.

In the case of this clone: The missing CDR3 end, 3 residues past where the read stops, is filled in from the germline J gene. The rearrangement joins TRBV18 to TRBJ2-7; 10 bases align to TRBD1. V lost 6 bases to trimming and J lost 5 bases; unmatched junction nucleotides: 4. CDR3 size: 13 residues. The V gene's germline CDR1 is KGHSH and CDR2 LQKENI. The sequenced part of the CDR3 DNA is TGTGCCAGCTCGTCGGACAGGGGGGACGAG. It specifies CASSSDRGDE. The whole CDR3 is CASSSDRGDEQYF.

Points on this clone: The CDR3 end falls 3 residues outside the read, so it is completed with the germline J gene. The chain joins TRBV5-3 to TRBJ1-2; D perhaps matches TRBD1 (5 bases). TRBV5-3 is an ORF; its function is uncertain. The CDR3 extends over 18 amino acids. Trimming shortened V by 4 bases and J by 4 bases, and 26 bases separated the two germline ends. The CDR3 bases that were read are TGTGCCAGAAGCCACCTTCCTTATGACAGCCCCTCTGGCTATGGC. Its translation is CARSHLPYDSPSGYG. The full-length CDR3 reads as CARSHLPYDSPSGYGYTF.

Concerning this clone: The read comes to an end 3 residues before the CDR3 does, leaving the germline J gene to fill in the end. The chain has TRBV2 and TRBJ2-1, with 8 nucleotides matching TRBD2. After removal of 6 bases from V and 6 bases from J, the junction contained 10 bases not matched to a gene. Germline CDR1 is SNHLY and CDR2 is FYNNEI. The CDR3 has 15 residues. The CDR3 bases that were read are TGTGCCAGCAGCCAGCGGGAGTTGGGTGTCAATGAG. Translation: CASSQRELGVNE. The CDR3, in full, reads CASSQRELGVNEQFF.

The CDR3 bases that were read are TGTGCCAGCAGTCCTGACAGGGAGCGTCATCGCGAG. Translating it yields CASSPDRERHRE. The CDR3 reads in full as CASSPDRERHREQYF. The chain recombines TRBV7-9 with TRBJ2-7; 7 bases map to TRBD1. The read ends 3 residues early relative to the CDR3; the germline J gene fills the gap. This CDR3 spans 15 amino acids. V lost 6 bases, J lost 6 bases, and 14 bases stayed unmatched. Germline CDR1 SEHNR, CDR2 FQNEAQ (reference sequence).

Regarding this clone: Relative to the germline gene, one junction end is altered; a read error may explain this. The read terminates 3 residues before the CDR3 end, so the remaining end is supplied by the germline J gene. The chain joins TRBV7-2 to TRBJ2-7, with D perhaps matching TRBD1 (6 bases). This CDR3 is 15 amino acids long. Per the germline V gene, CDR1 is SGHTA and CDR2 is FQGNSA. CDR3 region: CASSLSRTAHYEQYF. Partial CDR3 DNA: TGCGCCAGCAGCTTATCGAGGACAGCCCACTACGAG.

The covered CDR3 bases are TGTGCCAGCAGCTTAGCGGAGGGGAAAGAGACC. Protein sequence: CASSLAEGKET. The CDR3, in full, reads CASSLAEGKETQYF. This chain joins TRBV7-6 and TRBJ2-5; possible D gene TRBD2, 6 bases. The CDR3 extends 3 residues past the end of the read, so its final part is completed from the germline J gene. Germline CDR1 is SGHVS and CDR2 is FNYEAQ. V was trimmed by 0 bases and J by 3 bases, leaving 8 bases between them. The CDR3 has 14 residues.

Of note for this clone: Sequencing ends 3 residues short of the CDR3 end; the germline J gene provides the rest. This chain connects TRBV11-3 to TRBJ1-1, with a weak D call TRBD1 (5 bases). The ends were cut back, 5 bases at V and 4 bases at J, with 17 bases in the middle. Germline assignment: CDR1 SGHNT and CDR2 YENEEA. The CDR3 runs to 15 residues. CDR3 DNA (partial): TGTGCCAGCAGCCCGGGAAAGGGGCCACTCACTGAA. This encodes CASSPGKGPLTE. The whole CDR3 protein is CASSPGKGPLTEAFF.

As to this clone: The sequenced fragment ends 3 residues before the CDR3 boundary, so the rest is inferred from the germline J gene. J is TRBJ2-7 and V is TRBV2, with D possibly being TRBD1 (6 bases). Germline-derived CDR1 and CDR2 are SNHLY and FYNNEI. There are 16 residues in the CDR3. Trimming cost V 4 bases and J 4 bases, with 20 bases left between them. The CDR3 reads CASSVRQGIPRYEQYF. Partial CDR3 DNA: TGTGCCAGCAGTGTCCGCCAGGGGATACCACGATACGAG.

A remark on this clone: The read ends 3 residues shy of where the CDR3 ends; the end is completed using the germline J gene. The gene calls are TRBV18 and TRBJ2-6, with D perhaps TRBD1 (5 bases). V dropped 4 bases and J dropped 0 bases, with 10 bases sitting between them. Germline V CDR1 and CDR2: KGHSH, LQKENI. This CDR3 is built from 16 residues. The CDR3 is CASSLRQISGANVLTF. The sequenced part of the CDR3 DNA is TGTGCCAGCTCACTAAGACAGATCTCTGGGGCCAACGTC.

Notes on this clone: The read finishes 3 residues shy of the CDR3 end, and the germline J gene is used to complete it. The chain has TRBV6-4 and TRBJ2-7; 9 nucleotides line up with TRBD1. Trimming cost V 4 bases and J 4 bases; bases outside gene matches: 5. Per germline, CDR1 MRHNA and CDR2 SNTAGT. The CDR3 consists of 14 residues. The CDR3 bases that were read are TGTGCCAGCAGTGGCGGACAGGGGTGGTACGAG. Amino acids: CASSGGQGWYE. The whole CDR3 is CASSGGQGWYEQYF.

Comment on this clone: The CDR3 extends 3 residues past the end of the read, so its final part is completed from the germline J gene. The chain recombines TRBV5-1 with TRBJ2-5; 7 bases match TRBD1. Germline-derived CDR1 and CDR2 are SGHRS and YFSETQ. The CDR3 has 14 residues. Germline trimming cut 4 bases from V and 3 bases from J; bases unmatched to any gene: 6. CDR3 residues: CASSPQTGKETQYF. The CDR3 DNA, read in part, is TGCGCCAGCAGCCCACAGACAGGGAAAGAGACC.

In regard to this clone: The read ends 3 residues before the CDR3 terminus; that terminus is restored from the germline J gene. The rearrangement links TRBV19 to TRBJ2-2, with 7 positions matching TRBD2. The V gene end was trimmed by 4 bases and the J gene end by 1 base; junction bases not matched to a gene: 3. The germline V gene encodes CDR1 LNHDA and CDR2 SQIVND (reference sequence). The CDR3 length is 15 residues. The DNA read from the CDR3 is TGTGCCAGTAGTAGTCGGGGGGAGAACACCGGGGAG. Protein product: CASSSRGENTGE. The CDR3, in full, reads CASSSRGENTGELFF.

As to this clone: The CDR3 goes on 3 residues after the read ends, and that part is filled in from the germline J gene. The rearrangement uses TRBV19 and TRBJ1-5; TRBD1 matches 9 bases. Germline V gene data show CDR1 as LNHDA and CDR2 as SQIVND (reference sequence). Trimming took 7 bases from V and 5 from J; bases not matched to a gene: 12. This CDR3 comprises 16 residues. CDR3 amino acids: CASTKRRTGEYQPQHF. Incomplete CDR3 DNA: TGTGCCAGTACCAAGAGGAGGACAGGGGAGTATCAGCCC.

Regarding this clone: The read finishes 3 residues shy of the CDR3 end, and the germline J gene is used to complete it. The chain employs TRBV6-2 or TRBV6-3 and TRBJ2-1, with 7 positions matching TRBD2. The CDR3 length is 16 residues. Germline lookup yields CDR1 MNHEY and CDR2 SVGEGT. V shed 10 bases, J shed 8 bases, and the junction held 20 bases outside the gene matches. Here the CDR3 reads CATRPRKRDRLDEQFF. The part of the CDR3 DNA that was read is TGTGCCACCCGGCCGAGAAAGCGGGACCGGCTGGATGAG.

Turning to this clone: The CDR3 end is not reached by the read, which stops 3 residues before it; the germline J gene fills it in. This chain joins TRBV7-9 and TRBJ2-1, with 9 positions matching TRBD2. The CDR3 length is 15 residues. Germline V lookup: CDR1 SEHNR, CDR2 FQNEAQ (reference sequence). Trimming cost V 3 bases and J 4 bases; bases outside gene matches: 4. The CDR3 DNA, read in part, is TGTGCCAGCAGCTTGATTAGCGGGGGATACAATGAG. It codes for CASSLISGGYNE. Given in full, the CDR3 is CASSLISGGYNEQFF.

A note on this clone: The read terminates 3 residues before the CDR3 end, so the remaining end is supplied by the germline J gene. V gene TRBV2 combines with J gene TRBJ2-2; 9 nucleotides agree with TRBD2. The CDR3 contains 16 residues. V shed 8 bases, J shed 6 bases, and the junction held 13 bases outside the gene matches. The germline V gene has CDR1 SNHLY and CDR2 FYNNEI. CDR3 DNA, as far as it was read: TGTGCCAGCCGGGAGATGCGGGGGGGCCGTTCCGGGGAG. This sequence encodes CASREMRGGRSGE. The complete CDR3 reads CASREMRGGRSGELFF.

Points on this clone: The missing CDR3 end, 3 residues past where the read stops, is filled in from the germline J gene. The chain couples TRBV10-3 to TRBJ2-3; a weak D match, TRBD2 (5 bases). CDR3 length: 14 residues. V was cut by 6 bases and J by 1 base, with 11 bases left in between. CDR1 is ENHRY, CDR2 SYGVKD, per germline. CDR3: CAIRVTRGTDTQYF. The sequenced CDR3 bases are TGTGCCATCAGGGTTACTAGGGGCACAGATACG.